The TCR beta chain described here comes from a study of blood T cell repertoires in COVID-19. The CDR3 spans 15 residues. In germline, CDR1 is SGHVS, CDR2 FQNEAQ. Unmatched junction bases numbered 5, after V lost 4 bases and J lost 3 bases. In the authors' methods: Estimation of nucleated cell counts was performed using reference gene primer amplification. The method was immunoSEQ multiplex PCR; TCRdb's version includes in-frame clones alone and lacks a portion of them. For V, J and clone size, that table is used; D and trimming come from the DNA. The sample consists of approximately 290,000 clones, around 82% of them appearing once. Seattle patients were enrolled during active infection and followed longitudinally.

The sequencing sample was made of peripheral blood. This clonotype originated in a person aged 65 to 79 with COVID-19, enrolled during active disease. The rearrangement uses TRBV7-8 and TRBJ1-4; TRBD1 agrees at 7 bases. CDR3 nucleotide sequence: TGTGCCAGCAGCTACCCAGGGGGAGCTAATGAAAAACTGTTTTTT. It is translated as CASSYPGGANEKLFF. Full variable domain (missing parts from reference TRBV7-8 and TRBJ1-4): GAGVSQSPRYKVAKRGQDVALRCDPISGHVSLFWYQQALGQGPEFLTYFQNEAQLDKSGLPSDRFFAERPEGSVSTLKIQRTQQEDSAVYLCASSYPGGANEKLFFGSGTQLSVL.